Sequencing of this T cell receptor beta chain was carried out in a study of identical twins. General study results and limits: The study found weaker excess twin sharing in beta out-of-frame sequences. When twins shared out-of-frame alpha sequences, those sequences had excess low generation probability. Cord blood beta clonotypes present at high abundance carried fewer insertions; no such pattern appeared in memory repertoires.

In regard to this clonotype: Its antigen is unidentified.

TCRdb re-derived calls from the 5' RACE reads in MiXCR, one entry per CDR3 protein. The sample includes 1.5 million or so distinct CDR3 sequences, around 29% of them seen just once. Trimming removed 5 bases at V and 4 bases at J, with 5 bases between. The germline CDR1 and CDR2 sequences are MNHEY and SMNVEV (reference sequence). This CDR3 has 12 amino acids. Sequenced input: cord blood. This chain joins TRBV27 and TRBJ1-4; no reliable D call. The sequence came from a newborn girl in good health. CDR3 in DNA: TGTGCCAGCAGTACCCGTAATGAAAAACTGTTTTTT. The encoded protein is CASSTRNEKLFF.